What follows describes a single T cell receptor (beta chain). What it binds is unknown. Trimming took 3 bases from V and 1 from J; bases not matched to a gene: 3. This CDR3 has 15 amino acids. In germline, CDR1 is SGHAT, CDR2 FQNNGV. The PCR used 60 Vbeta and 13 Jbeta primers. The data were produced by immunoSEQ multiplex PCR, yet TCRdb's version contains in-frame clones alone and is incomplete. Found here are nearly 200,000 clones, around 86% of them singletons; the top ten hold over 5%. The source of the sample is a study of cytomegalovirus exposure and HLA in healthy donors. This cohort consisted of healthy bone marrow donors. General study findings and limits: TCR sequences were mostly rare, though some public TCRs occurred in many donors. A later analysis linked around 15,000 TCR beta sequences to HLA alleles at 0.05 false discovery rate. Highly shared sequence variants in one cluster were likely a sequencing artifact.

The rearrangement uses TRBV11-2 and TRBJ2-3; 8 bases map to TRBD2. The TCR was taken from a woman in her fifties or sixties in good health and CMV-seropositive. The specimen was PBMCs. CDR3 sequence (DNA): TGTGCCAGCAGCTTCTTAGCGGGGCGCACAGATACGCAGTATTTT. Its translation: CASSFLAGRTDTQYF.